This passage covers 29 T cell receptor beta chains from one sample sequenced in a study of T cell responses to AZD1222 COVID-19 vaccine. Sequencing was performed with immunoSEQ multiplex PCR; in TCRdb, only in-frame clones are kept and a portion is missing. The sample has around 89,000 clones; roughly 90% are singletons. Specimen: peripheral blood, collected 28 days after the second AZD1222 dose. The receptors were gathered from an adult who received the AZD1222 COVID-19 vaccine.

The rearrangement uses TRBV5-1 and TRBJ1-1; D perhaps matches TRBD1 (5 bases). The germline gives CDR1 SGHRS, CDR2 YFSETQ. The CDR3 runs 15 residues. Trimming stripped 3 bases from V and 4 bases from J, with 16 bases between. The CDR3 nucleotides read TGCGCCAGCAGCTCCTCCAATGCCAGGGCCACTGAAGCTTTCTTT. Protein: CASSSSNARATEAFF.

The CDR3 is CASSFNRRLYGYTF. The CDR3 DNA is TGTGCCAGCAGTTTTAACCGGCGGCTCTATGGCTACACCTTC. J is TRBJ1-2 and V is TRBV28; D unclear. The germline gives CDR1 MDHEN, CDR2 SYDVKM. The CDR3 runs 14 residues. Trimming left V 3 bases short and J 4 bases short, with 12 bases between.

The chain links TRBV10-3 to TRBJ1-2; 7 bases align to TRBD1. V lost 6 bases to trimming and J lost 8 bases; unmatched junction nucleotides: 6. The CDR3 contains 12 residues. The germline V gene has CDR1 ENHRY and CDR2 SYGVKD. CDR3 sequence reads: CAIRETGAGYTF. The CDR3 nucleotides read TGTGCCATCAGAGAAACAGGGGCAGGCTACACCTTC.

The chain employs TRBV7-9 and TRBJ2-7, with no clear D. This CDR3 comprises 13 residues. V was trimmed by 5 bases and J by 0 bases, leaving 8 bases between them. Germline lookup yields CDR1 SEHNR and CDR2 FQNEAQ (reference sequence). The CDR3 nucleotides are TGTGCCAGCAGCACTGATGACTCCTACGAGCAGTACTTC. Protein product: CASSTDDSYEQYF.

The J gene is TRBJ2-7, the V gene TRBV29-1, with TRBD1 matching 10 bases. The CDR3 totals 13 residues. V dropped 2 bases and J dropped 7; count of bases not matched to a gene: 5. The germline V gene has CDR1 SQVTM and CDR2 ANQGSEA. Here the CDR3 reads CSVESDRGLEQYF. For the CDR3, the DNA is TGCAGCGTTGAAAGTGACAGGGGGCTTGAGCAGTACTTC.

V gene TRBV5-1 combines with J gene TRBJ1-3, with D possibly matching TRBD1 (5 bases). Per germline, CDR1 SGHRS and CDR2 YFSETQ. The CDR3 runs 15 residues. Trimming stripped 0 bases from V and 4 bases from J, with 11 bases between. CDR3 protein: CASSLEGNSGNTIYF. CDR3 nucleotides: TGCGCCAGCAGCTTGGAGGGGAATTCCGGAAACACCATATATTTT.

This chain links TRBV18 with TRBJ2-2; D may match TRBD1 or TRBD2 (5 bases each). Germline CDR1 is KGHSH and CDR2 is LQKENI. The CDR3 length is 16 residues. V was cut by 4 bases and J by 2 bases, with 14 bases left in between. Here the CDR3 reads CASSLGTAPNTGELFF. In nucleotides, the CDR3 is TGTGCCAGCTCACTTGGGACCGCTCCCAACACCGGGGAGCTGTTTTTT. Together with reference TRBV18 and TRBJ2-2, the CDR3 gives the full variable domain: NAGVMQNPRHLVRRRGQEARLRCSPMKGHSHVYWYRQLPEEGLKFMVYLQKENIIDESGMPKERFSAEFPKEGPSILRIQQVVRGDSAAYFCASSLGTAPNTGELFFGEGSRLTVL.

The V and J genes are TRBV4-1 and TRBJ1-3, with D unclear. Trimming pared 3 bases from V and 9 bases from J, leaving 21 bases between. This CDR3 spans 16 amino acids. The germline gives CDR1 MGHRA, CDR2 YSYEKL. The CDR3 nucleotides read TGCGCCAGCAGCCAGCAGGCTCCTCCCTTCGAACGCACCATATATTTT. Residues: CASSQQAPPFERTIYF.

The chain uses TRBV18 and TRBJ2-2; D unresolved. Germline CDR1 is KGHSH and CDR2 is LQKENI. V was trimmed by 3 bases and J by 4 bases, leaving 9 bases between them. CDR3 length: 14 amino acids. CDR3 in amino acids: CASSPESVTGELFF. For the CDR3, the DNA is TGTGCCAGCTCACCGGAATCGGTCACCGGGGAGCTGTTTTTT.

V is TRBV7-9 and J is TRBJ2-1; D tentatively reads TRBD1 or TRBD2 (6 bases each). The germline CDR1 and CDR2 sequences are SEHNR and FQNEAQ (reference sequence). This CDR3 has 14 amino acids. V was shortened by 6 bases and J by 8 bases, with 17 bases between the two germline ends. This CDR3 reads CASRVGGIVDEQFF. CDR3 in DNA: TGTGCCAGCAGGGTAGGGGGGATTGTCGATGAGCAGTTCTTC.

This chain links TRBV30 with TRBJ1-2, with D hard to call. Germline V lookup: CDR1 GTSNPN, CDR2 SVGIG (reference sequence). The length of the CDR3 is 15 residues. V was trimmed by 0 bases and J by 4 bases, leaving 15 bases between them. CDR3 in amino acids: CAWSVLGQVRYGYTF. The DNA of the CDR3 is TGTGCCTGGAGTGTACTCGGGCAGGTTCGCTATGGCTACACCTTC.

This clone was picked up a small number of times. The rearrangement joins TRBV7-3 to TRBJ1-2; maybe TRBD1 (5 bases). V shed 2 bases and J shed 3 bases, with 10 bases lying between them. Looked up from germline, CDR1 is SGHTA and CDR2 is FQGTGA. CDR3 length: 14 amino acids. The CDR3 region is CASSLQQGYYGYTF. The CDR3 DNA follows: TGTGCCAGCAGCTTACAGCAGGGATACTATGGCTACACCTTC. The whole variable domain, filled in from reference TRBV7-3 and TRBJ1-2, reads GAGVSQTPSNKVTEKGKYVELRCDPISGHTALYWYRQSLGQGPEFLIYFQGTGAADDSGLPNDRFFAVRPEGSVSTLKIQRTERGDSAVYLCASSLQQGYYGYTFGSGTRLTVV.

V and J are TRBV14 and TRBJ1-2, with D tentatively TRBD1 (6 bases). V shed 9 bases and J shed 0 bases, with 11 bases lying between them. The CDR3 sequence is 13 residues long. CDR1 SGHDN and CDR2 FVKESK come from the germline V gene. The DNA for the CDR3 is TGTGCCAGTGGGACACTGACTAACTATGGCTACACCTTC. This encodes CASGTLTNYGYTF.

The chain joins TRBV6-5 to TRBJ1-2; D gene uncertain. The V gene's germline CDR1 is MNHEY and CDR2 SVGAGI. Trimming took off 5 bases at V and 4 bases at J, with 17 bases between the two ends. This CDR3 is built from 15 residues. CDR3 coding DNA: TGTGCCAGCAGTCTCGTAACCGGGCCGCTCTATGGCTACACCTTC. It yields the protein CASSLVTGPLYGYTF.

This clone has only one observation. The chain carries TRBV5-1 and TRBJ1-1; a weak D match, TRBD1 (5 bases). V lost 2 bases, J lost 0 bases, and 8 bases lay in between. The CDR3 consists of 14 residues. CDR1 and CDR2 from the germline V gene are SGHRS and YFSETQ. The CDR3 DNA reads TGCGCCAGCAGCTTCCTGGGGGTGAACACTGAAGCTTTCTTT. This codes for CASSFLGVNTEAFF.

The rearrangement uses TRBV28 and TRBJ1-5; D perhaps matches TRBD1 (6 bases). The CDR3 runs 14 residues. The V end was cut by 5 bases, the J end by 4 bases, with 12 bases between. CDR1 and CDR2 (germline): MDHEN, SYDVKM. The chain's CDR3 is CASSGQFTNQPQHF. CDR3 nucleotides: TGTGCCAGCAGTGGACAGTTCACTAATCAGCCCCAGCATTTT.

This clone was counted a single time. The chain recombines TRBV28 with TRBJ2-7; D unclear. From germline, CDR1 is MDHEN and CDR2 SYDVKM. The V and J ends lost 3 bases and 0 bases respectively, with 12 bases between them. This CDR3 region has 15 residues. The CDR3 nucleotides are TGTGCCAGCAGTTTGGCCAGCAGACTCTCCTACGAGCAGTACTTC. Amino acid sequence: CASSLASRLSYEQYF.

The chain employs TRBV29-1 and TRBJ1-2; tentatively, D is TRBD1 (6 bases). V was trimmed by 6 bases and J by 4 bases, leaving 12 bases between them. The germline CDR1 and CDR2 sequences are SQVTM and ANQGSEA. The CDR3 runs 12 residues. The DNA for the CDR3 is TGCAGCGTCACCGGGACATCCTATGGCTACACCTTC. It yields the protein CSVTGTSYGYTF.

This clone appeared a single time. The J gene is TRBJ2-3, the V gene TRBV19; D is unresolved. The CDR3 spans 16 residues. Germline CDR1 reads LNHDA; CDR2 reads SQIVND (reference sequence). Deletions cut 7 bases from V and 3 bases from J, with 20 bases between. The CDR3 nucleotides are TGTGCCAGTACCAGACGACATACGATAAATACAGATACGCAGTATTTT. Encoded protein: CASTRRHTINTDTQYF.

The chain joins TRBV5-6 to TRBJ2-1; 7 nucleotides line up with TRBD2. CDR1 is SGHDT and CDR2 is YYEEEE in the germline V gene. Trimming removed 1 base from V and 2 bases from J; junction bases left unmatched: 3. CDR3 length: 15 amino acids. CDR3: CASSLLAGAYNEQFF. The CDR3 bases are TGTGCCAGCAGCTTGTTGGCGGGAGCCTACAATGAGCAGTTCTTC.

The CDR3 DNA reads as TGTGCCAGCAGCCAAGCCTACGAGCAGTACTTC. Amino acids: CASSQAYEQYF. This chain links TRBV14 with TRBJ2-7; unclear D gene. V lost 1 base and J lost 2, with 0 bases in between. The CDR3 extends over 11 amino acids. Germline CDR1 is SGHDN and CDR2 is FVKESK.

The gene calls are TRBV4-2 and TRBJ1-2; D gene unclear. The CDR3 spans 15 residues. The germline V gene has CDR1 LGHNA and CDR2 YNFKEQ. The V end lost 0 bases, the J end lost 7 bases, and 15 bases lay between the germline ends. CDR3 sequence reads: CASSQDIAVSGGYTF. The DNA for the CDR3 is TGTGCCAGCAGCCAAGATATAGCCGTTAGTGGTGGCTACACCTTC.

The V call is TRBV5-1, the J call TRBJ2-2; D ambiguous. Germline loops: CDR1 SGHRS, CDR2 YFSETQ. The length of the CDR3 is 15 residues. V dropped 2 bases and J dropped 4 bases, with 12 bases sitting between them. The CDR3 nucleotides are TGCGCCAGCAGCTTTGGGGTTATCAGCACCGGGGAGCTGTTTTTT. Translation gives CASSFGVISTGELFF.

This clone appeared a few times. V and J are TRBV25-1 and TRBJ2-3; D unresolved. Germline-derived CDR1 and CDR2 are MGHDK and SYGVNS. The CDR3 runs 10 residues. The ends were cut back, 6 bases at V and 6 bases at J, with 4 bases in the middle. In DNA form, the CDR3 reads TGTGCCAGCAGCGACGATACGCAGTATTTT. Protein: CASSDDTQYF.

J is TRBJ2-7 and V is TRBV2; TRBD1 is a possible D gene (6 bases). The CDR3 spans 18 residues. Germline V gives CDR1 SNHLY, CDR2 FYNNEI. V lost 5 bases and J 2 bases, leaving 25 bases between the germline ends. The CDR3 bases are TGTGCCAGCAGTAAAAGGCTTCCGGGACACTACGACACCTACGAGCAGTACTTC. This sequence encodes CASSKRLPGHYDTYEQYF. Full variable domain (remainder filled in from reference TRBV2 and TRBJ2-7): EPEVTQTPSHQVTQMGQEVILRCVPISNHLYFYWYRQILGQKVEFLVSFYNNEISEKSEIFDDQFSVERPDGSNFTLKIRSTKLEDSAMYFCASSKRLPGHYDTYEQYFGPGTRLTVT.

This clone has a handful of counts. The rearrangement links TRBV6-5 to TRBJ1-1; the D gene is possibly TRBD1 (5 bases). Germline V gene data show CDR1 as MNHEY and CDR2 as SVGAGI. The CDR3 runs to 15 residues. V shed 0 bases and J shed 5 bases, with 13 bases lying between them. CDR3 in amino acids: CASSYSPGMGTEAFF. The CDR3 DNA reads TGTGCCAGCAGTTACTCCCCAGGGATGGGAACTGAAGCTTTCTTT.

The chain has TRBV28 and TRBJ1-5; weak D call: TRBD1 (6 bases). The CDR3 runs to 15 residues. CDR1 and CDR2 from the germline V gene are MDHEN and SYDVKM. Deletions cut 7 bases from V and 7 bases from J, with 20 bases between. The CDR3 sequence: CASTLSGGPRQPQHF. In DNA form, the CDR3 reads TGTGCCAGCACCCTTTCTGGGGGGCCTCGACAGCCCCAGCATTTT.

Here the CDR3 reads CASSQEAVNYGYTF. The CDR3 DNA reads TGTGCCAGCAGCCAAGAGGCGGTTAACTATGGCTACACCTTC. The V gene is TRBV14, the J gene TRBJ1-2; D gene ambiguous. CDR1 and CDR2 (germline): SGHDN, FVKESK. V was pared by 0 bases and J by 1 base, with 6 bases between. The CDR3 has 14 residues.

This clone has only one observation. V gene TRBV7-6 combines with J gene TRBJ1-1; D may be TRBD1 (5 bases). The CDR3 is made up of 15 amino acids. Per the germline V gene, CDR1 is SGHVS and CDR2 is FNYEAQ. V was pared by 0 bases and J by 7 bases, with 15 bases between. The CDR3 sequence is CASSLAAGPPVEAFF. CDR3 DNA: TGTGCCAGCAGCTTAGCGGCAGGGCCCCCCGTTGAAGCTTTCTTT.